This T cell receptor (beta chain) was captured by sequencing in a study of T cell clonality in common variable immunodeficiency. Study-level results: TCRbeta clonality was increased in CVID versus healthy controls. Repertoire-complication correlations in CVID were limited by patient heterogeneity. In common variable immunodeficiency, TCR beta chains reportedly carried fewer deletions and N-nucleotide insertions.

In this sample, this clone turned up a few times. Its matching antigen is unknown. The sequenced fragment ends 3 residues before the CDR3 boundary, so the rest is inferred from the germline J gene. CVID subjects had received replacement immunoglobulin for at least one year. The repertoire was sequenced with immunoSEQ multiplex PCR; TCRdb's copy has only in-frame clones and lacks some. The sample presents some 10,000 clones, none singletons. Looked up from germline, CDR1 is SGHTA and CDR2 is FQGNSA. V was shortened by 0 bases and J by 0 bases, with 12 bases between the two germline ends. The CDR3 extends over 18 amino acids.

Sequencing input: peripheral blood mononuclear cells. The source of this sequence is a human donor with common variable immunodeficiency. The chain employs TRBV7-2 and TRBJ2-6; D not resolved. The CDR3 sequence: CASSLALASHSGANVLTF. The sequenced part of the CDR3 DNA is TGTGCCAGCAGCTTAGCTTTGGCCTCTCACTCTGGGGCCAACGTC. The variable domain in full, completed from reference TRBV7-2 and TRBJ2-6, reads GAGVSQSPSNKVTEKGKDVELRCDPISGHTALYWYRQSLGQGLEFLIYFQGNSAPDKSGLPSDRFSAERTGGSVSTLTIQRTQQEDSAVYLCASSLALASHSGANVLTFGAGSRLTVL.